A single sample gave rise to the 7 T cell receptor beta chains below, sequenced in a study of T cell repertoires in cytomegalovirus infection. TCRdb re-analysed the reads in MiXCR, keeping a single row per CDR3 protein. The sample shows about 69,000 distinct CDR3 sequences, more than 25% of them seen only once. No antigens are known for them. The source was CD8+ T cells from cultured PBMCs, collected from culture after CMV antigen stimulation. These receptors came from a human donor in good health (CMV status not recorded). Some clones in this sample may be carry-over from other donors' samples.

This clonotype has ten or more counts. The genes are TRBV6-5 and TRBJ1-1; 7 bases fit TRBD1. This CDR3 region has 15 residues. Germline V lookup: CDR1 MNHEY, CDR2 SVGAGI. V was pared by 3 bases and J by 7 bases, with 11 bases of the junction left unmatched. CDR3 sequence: CASSYETGLSFEAFF. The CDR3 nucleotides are TGTGCCAGCAGTTATGAGACAGGGTTGAGTTTTGAAGCTTTCTTT.

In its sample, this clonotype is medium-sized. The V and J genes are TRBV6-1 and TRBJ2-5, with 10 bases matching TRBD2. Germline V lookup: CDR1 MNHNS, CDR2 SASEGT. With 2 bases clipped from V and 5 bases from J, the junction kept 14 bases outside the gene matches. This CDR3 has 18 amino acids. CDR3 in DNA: TGTGCCAGCAGTGAATTAGCTAGCGGGGGCCTAACTCGGGAGACCCAGTACTTC. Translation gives CASSELASGGLTRETQYF.

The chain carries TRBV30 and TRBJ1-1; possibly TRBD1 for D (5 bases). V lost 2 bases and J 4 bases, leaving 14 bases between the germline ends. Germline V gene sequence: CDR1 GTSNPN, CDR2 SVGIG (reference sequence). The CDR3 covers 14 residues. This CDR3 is CAWSYGGEGTEAFF. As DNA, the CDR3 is TGTGCCTGGAGTTACGGGGGGGAAGGCACTGAAGCTTTCTTT.

Written as DNA, the CDR3 is TGCGCCAGCAGGCCCCCTAGCGGGGCCTCCTACGAGCAGTACTTC. This translates into CASRPPSGASYEQYF. V and J are TRBV23-1 and TRBJ2-7; 9 nucleotides line up with TRBD2. TRBV23-1 is given ORF status, its function remaining uncertain. CDR3 length: 15 amino acids. Trimming cost V 6 bases and J 0 bases; bases outside gene matches: 6.

The CDR3 coding sequence is TGTGCCAGCAGTCCCGGACAGGGAAATAATTATGGCTACACCTTC. It encodes CASSPGQGNNYGYTF. The chain uses TRBV12-3 or TRBV12-4 and TRBJ1-2; TRBD1 matches 8 bases. The CDR3 runs to 15 residues. V lost 5 bases and J lost 5; bases outside the gene matches: 10.

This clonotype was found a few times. CDR3 sequence: CASSREPALGAFF. CDR3 DNA sequence: TGTGCCAGCAGTAGAGAGCCTGCTTTAGGAGCTTTCTTT. V is TRBV6-2 or TRBV6-3 and J is TRBJ1-1, with D unclear. Germline V gene sequence: CDR1 MNHEY, CDR2 SVGEGT. The CDR3 sequence is 13 residues long. V lost 5 bases to trimming and J lost 10 bases, with 17 bases between them.

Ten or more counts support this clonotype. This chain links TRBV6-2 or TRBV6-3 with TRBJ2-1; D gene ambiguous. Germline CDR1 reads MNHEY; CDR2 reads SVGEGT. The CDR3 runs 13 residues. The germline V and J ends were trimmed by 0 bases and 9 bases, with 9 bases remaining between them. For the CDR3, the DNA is TGTGCCAGCAGTTACTCTCCACGCCTTGAGCAGTTCTTC. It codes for CASSYSPRLEQFF.